This note documents a single TCR beta chain sequence. What it recognizes is unknown. The germline CDR1 and CDR2 sequences are SQVTM and ANQGSEA. The CDR3 totals 12 residues. The ends were cut back, 5 bases at V and 5 bases at J, with 12 bases in the middle. TCRdb re-derived calls from the 5' RACE reads in MiXCR, one entry per CDR3 protein. Of around 480,000 distinct CDR3 sequences in the sample, 17% are singletons; the top ten hold over 0.9%. The record originates from a study of CD8 T cells in ankylosing spondylitis. Study observations and caveats: Ankylosing spondylitis blood appeared to carry a characteristic TCR beta motif of 7 or 8 highly homologous variants.

The sequencing sample was made of blood, either unsorted or a sorted T cell fraction (not recorded which). V gene TRBV29-1 combines with J gene TRBJ1-2; D is unresolved. The origin of this receptor is a male donor with ankylosing spondylitis. CDR3 coding DNA: TGCAGCGTTCTACTGGCGGAGTATGGCTACACCTTC. Amino acid sequence: CSVLLAEYGYTF.